The rows below give T cell receptor beta chains drawn from one sample of a study of cytomegalovirus exposure and HLA in healthy donors. Using immunoSEQ multiplex PCR, the repertoire was profiled, and TCRdb retains in-frame clones only, with some absent. The sample carries 95,000 to 150,000 clones, around 65% recorded once. Sample: PBMCs. The receptors here all came from a man between 18 and 35 years old in good health and CMV-seronegative. Each CDR3 is given with its conserved first and last residue.

j_call | v_call | cdr3_aa
TRBJ1-1 | TRBV10-3 | CAISDTGTGNTEAFF
TRBJ2-3 | TRBV14 | CASSLRDRGPDTQYF
TRBJ2-1 | TRBV14 | CASSQVAIFRTDEQFF
TRBJ2-1 | TRBV28 | CASSSRPGQRMNYNEQFF
TRBJ2-1 | TRBV7-6 | CASSSKLAGGTNEQFF
TRBJ2-4 | TRBV29-1 | CSGAGQGENIQYF
TRBJ2-1 | TRBV5-4 | CASSGQGEGGFF
TRBJ2-7 | TRBV27 | CASSARQGVGQYF
TRBJ1-2 | TRBV5-6 | CASSPGSNYGYTF
TRBJ2-5 | TRBV5-1 | CASSWGGLADKETQYF
TRBJ1-1 | TRBV7-6 | CASSLAQGTEAFF
TRBJ2-7 | TRBV9 | CASSVLDDYYEQYF
TRBJ2-5 | TRBV7-2 | CASSVRVTFPEETQYF
TRBJ1-4 | TRBV12-5 | CASGPRTGESPGEKLFF
TRBJ2-4 | TRBV15 | CATSNPGQGRTKNIQYF
TRBJ1-3 | TRBV7-2 | CASSVGDYSGNTIYF
TRBJ2-7 | TRBV2 | CASSEGKDSVPKDEQYF
TRBJ1-1 | TRBV6-5 | CASSLRAGGHTEAFF
TRBJ2-7 | TRBV27 | CASSFKGLGDEQYF
TRBJ2-7 | TRBV6-5 | CASRHRGYEQYF
TRBJ2-2 | TRBV5-4 | CASSLGLAKNTGELFF
TRBJ2-7 | TRBV27 | CASSFSRSSYEQYF
TRBJ2-3 | TRBV9 | CASSVLSTDTQYF
TRBJ2-1 | TRBV19 | CASSSQGAYNEQFF
TRBJ2-5 | TRBV9 | CASSVGAGGALETQYF
TRBJ2-4 | TRBV7-9 | CASSSSTDIYIQYF